The clone carrying this T cell receptor beta chain has a handful of counts. Its matching antigen is unknown. Trimming took off 4 bases at V and 0 bases at J, with 22 bases between the two ends. Germline V gene sequence: CDR1 SGHNT, CDR2 YYREEE (reference sequence). The CDR3 runs 19 residues. This entry is derived from a study of CD8+ T cells in alopecia areata. On the study more broadly: Among treated patients, severity was scored by affected scalp area percentage.

The authors extracted RNA and reverse transcribed it into cDNA as the sequencing template. This table comes from immunoSEQ multiplex PCR, and its TCRdb copy is limited to in-frame clones, with some not included. The sample holds 150,000 to 200,000 clones, around three fifths seen once. Study results and limitations: Numerous clones, expanded in lesions, remained in scalp and blood during tofacitinib.

Treatment noted: oral pan-JAK inhibitor, 5-10 mg twice daily. Lesional scalp tissue (obtained by punch biopsy) and peripheral blood were collected from alopecia areata patients. The TCR originated in a human donor with alopecia areata. The sequencing here drew on CD4+ T cells sorted from blood, taken around week 49, from a patient treated with tofacitinib. This chain uses TRBV5-4 with TRBJ2-2, with TRBD1 as a possible D gene (6 bases). CDR3 region: CASSTPGWGHPANTGELFF. DNA of the CDR3: TGTGCCAGCAGCACCCCCGGTTGGGGGCACCCCGCGAACACCGGGGAGCTGTTTTTT.